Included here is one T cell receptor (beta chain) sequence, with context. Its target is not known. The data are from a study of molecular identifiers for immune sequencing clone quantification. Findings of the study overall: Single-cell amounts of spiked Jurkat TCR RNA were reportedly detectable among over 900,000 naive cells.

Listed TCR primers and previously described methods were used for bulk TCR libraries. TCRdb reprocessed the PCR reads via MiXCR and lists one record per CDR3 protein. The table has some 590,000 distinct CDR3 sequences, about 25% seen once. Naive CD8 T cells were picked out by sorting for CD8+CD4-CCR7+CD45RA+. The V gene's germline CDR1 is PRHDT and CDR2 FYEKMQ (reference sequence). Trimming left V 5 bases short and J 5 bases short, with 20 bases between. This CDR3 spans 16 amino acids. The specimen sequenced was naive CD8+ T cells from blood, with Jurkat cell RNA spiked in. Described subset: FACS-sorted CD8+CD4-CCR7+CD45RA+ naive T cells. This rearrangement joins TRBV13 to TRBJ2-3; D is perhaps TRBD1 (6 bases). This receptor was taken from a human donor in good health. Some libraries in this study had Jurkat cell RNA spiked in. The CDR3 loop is CASSIPRDTVIDTQYF. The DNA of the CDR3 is TGTGCCAGCAGCATCCCTCGGGACACCGTTATAGATACGCAGTATTTT.